The 17 T cell receptor beta chains below come from one sample, sequenced in a study of blood T cell repertoires in COVID-19. Repertoires were generated with immunoSEQ multiplex PCR, while TCRdb's copy carries only in-frame clones and drops some. The sample consists of around 320,000 clones, 90% to 95% of them appearing once. Specimen: PBMCs or T cells enriched from blood (not recorded which). The receptors here all came from a woman in her 30s who had been exposed to COVID-19.

For the CDR3, the DNA is TGTGCCAGCAGCCAGGCAAGAGATTCACCCCTCCACTTT. This encodes CASSQARDSPLHF. The V gene is TRBV11-2, the J gene TRBJ1-6; D gene ambiguous. Trimming took 5 bases from V and 8 from J, leaving 10 bases between them. Per the germline V gene, CDR1 is SGHAT and CDR2 is FQNNGV. The CDR3 loop spans 13 amino acids.

This clone has just one count. J is TRBJ2-4 and V is TRBV2, with 8 bases aligning to TRBD1. The J segment lost 5 bases and the V segment lost 2 bases, leaving 5 bases of the junction unmatched. This CDR3 region has 15 residues. From germline, CDR1 is SNHLY and CDR2 FYNNEI. CDR3 sequence reads: CASSERRGRENIQYF. DNA for the CDR3: TGTGCCAGCAGTGAACGCAGGGGGCGAGAAAACATTCAGTACTTC.

This chain uses TRBV15 with TRBJ1-2, with a tentative D call TRBD1 (5 bases). This CDR3 spans 15 amino acids. The germline CDR1 and CDR2 sequences are LNHNV and YYDKDF (reference sequence). The V gene lost 1 base and the J gene lost 4 bases, with 13 bases spanning the gap. CDR3 in amino acids: CATSRAHRTIYGYTF. The CDR3 nucleotides are TGTGCCACCAGCAGAGCTCACAGGACAATCTATGGCTACACCTTC.

Concerning this clone itself: The same CDR3 arises from other DNA sequences in this sample as well. The genes are TRBV5-1 and TRBJ1-1; D is possibly TRBD1 (6 bases). The V end lost 5 bases, the J end lost 4 bases, and 12 bases lay between the germline ends. The CDR3 has 13 amino acids. CDR1 is SGHRS and CDR2 is YFSETQ in the germline V gene. The CDR3 protein is CASSSGGPTEAFF. As DNA, the CDR3 is TGCGCCAGCAGTTCGGGGGGCCCCACTGAAGCTTTCTTT.

The chain recombines TRBV5-1 with TRBJ2-3, with 8 bases fitting TRBD1. CDR1 and CDR2 from the germline V gene are SGHRS and YFSETQ. The CDR3 extends over 15 amino acids. V lost 3 bases and J lost 2; bases outside the gene matches: 5. The CDR3 region is CASSSRDRTTDTQYF. CDR3 nucleotides: TGCGCCAGCAGCTCCCGGGACAGGACCACAGATACGCAGTATTTT.

This rearrangement joins TRBV12-3 or TRBV12-4 to TRBJ1-1; no firm D call. V lost 6 bases and J 2 bases, leaving 10 bases between the germline ends. The CDR3 extends over 13 amino acids. CDR3 bases: TGTGCCAGCAGACTTCAGGCTAACACTGAAGCTTTCTTT. Protein sequence: CASRLQANTEAFF.

The chain has TRBV9 and TRBJ2-1, with 8 bases aligning to TRBD1. CDR3 length: 14 residues. With 4 bases clipped from V and 4 bases from J, the junction kept 4 bases outside the gene matches. In germline, CDR1 is SGDLS, CDR2 YYNGEE. The DNA of the CDR3 is TGTGCCAGCAGCCCAGACAGGGGATACAATGAGCAGTTCTTC. Protein product: CASSPDRGYNEQFF.

The chain recombines TRBV21-1 with TRBJ1-3; the D segment call TRBD1 is taken from the table without a DNA check. TRBV21-1 is a documented pseudogene. The CDR3 contains 17 residues. The CDR3 here is CASSKESGDRGGNTIYF. As DNA, the CDR3 is TGTGCCAGCAGCAAAGAGTCAGGAGACAGGGGTGGAAACACCATATATTTT.

The chain combines TRBV30 with TRBJ1-2; unclear D gene. The CDR3 covers 12 residues. V lost 3 bases, J lost 1 base, and 6 bases lay in between. Germline CDR1 is GTSNPN and CDR2 is SVGIG (reference sequence). Here the CDR3 reads CAWRSINYGYTF. CDR3 DNA sequence: TGTGCCTGGAGATCCATTAACTATGGCTACACCTTC.

The chain joins TRBV12-3 or TRBV12-4 to TRBJ1-5; D gene uncertain. CDR3 size: 13 residues. Trimming took off 0 bases at V and 5 bases at J, with 5 bases between the two ends. CDR3 residues: CASSLAGDQPQHF. The CDR3 DNA reads as TGTGCCAGCAGTTTAGCGGGCGATCAGCCCCAGCATTTT.

This chain joins TRBV7-6 and TRBJ2-3; 9 bases line up with TRBD2. The CDR3 spans 17 residues. From germline, CDR1 is SGHVS and CDR2 FNYEAQ. Trimming took 2 bases from V and 8 from J; bases not matched to a gene: 14. This CDR3 reads CASSLMGAAGGQGTQYF. The CDR3 DNA reads TGTGCCAGCAGCTTAATGGGGGCCGCGGGGGGGCAGGGTACGCAGTATTTT.

In its sample, this clone was seen once. This sequence joins TRBV5-4 and TRBJ1-2, with 9 bases matching TRBD1. With V trimmed by 1 base and J by 8 bases, 6 bases remained unmatched. The CDR3 runs to 14 residues. Germline CDR1 SGHNT, CDR2 YYREEE (reference sequence). In nucleotides, the CDR3 is TGTGCCAGCAGCTTGACAGGGGGCATAGAGGGCTACACCTTC. Protein product: CASSLTGGIEGYTF.

The chain is built from TRBV27 and TRBJ1-2; 7 bases agree with TRBD1. The V and J ends lost 6 bases and 4 bases, in that order; junction bases with no gene match: 8. The CDR3 contains 14 residues. CDR1 is MNHEY, CDR2 SMNVEV, per germline (reference sequence). CDR3 nucleotides: TGTGCCAGCAGGAGGGACAGACTAAGCTATGGCTACACCTTC. Translation: CASRRDRLSYGYTF.

The chain joins TRBV24-1 to TRBJ1-1; D may be TRBD1 (5 bases). The CDR3 is made up of 14 amino acids. Germline V gene data show CDR1 as KGHDR and CDR2 as SFDVKD. The V gene lost 5 bases and the J gene lost 5 bases, with 14 bases spanning the gap. CDR3 loop: CATSVGGERTEAFF. CDR3 DNA sequence: TGTGCCACCAGTGTCGGGGGGGAGCGAACTGAAGCTTTCTTT.

This chain links TRBV5-1 with TRBJ2-3, with a tentative D call TRBD2 (5 bases). The germline gives CDR1 SGHRS, CDR2 YFSETQ. Deletions cut 2 bases from V and 11 bases from J, with 12 bases between. The CDR3 covers 12 residues. The CDR3 is CASSLNEAGQYF. As DNA, the CDR3 is TGCGCCAGCAGCTTAAACGAGGCGGGGCAGTATTTT.

The rearrangement joins TRBV29-1 to TRBJ2-1; TRBD1 is a possible D gene (6 bases). Deletions cut 1 base from V and 4 bases from J, with 20 bases between. This CDR3 has 17 residues. Germline assignment: CDR1 SQVTM and CDR2 ANQGSEA. CDR3 nucleotides: TGCAGCGTTGAAGTCTATTCCTACAGGGCGGAGTACAATGAGCAGTTCTTC. Translating it yields CSVEVYSYRAEYNEQFF.

The chain employs TRBV19 and TRBJ1-5, with D unclear. The CDR3 runs 13 residues. From germline, CDR1 is LNHDA and CDR2 SQIVND (reference sequence). Trimming stripped 3 bases from V and 8 bases from J, with 11 bases between. CDR3: CASSMGGYEPQHF. The DNA for the CDR3 is TGTGCCAGTAGTATGGGAGGGTATGAGCCCCAGCATTTT.